Listed below are T cell receptor beta chains from one sample, sequenced in a study of vaccination and CD4 T cells after COVID-19. TCRdb reprocessed the PCR reads via MiXCR and lists one record per CDR3 protein. The sample contains about 18,000 distinct CDR3 sequences, over 75% of which appear only once. What these receptors recognize is not known. Here the sequenced sample was CD4+ T cells from blood, cultured in vitro, taken after SARS-CoV-2 vaccination. Receptor source: a human donor who received a COVID-19 vaccine. Both conserved end residues are part of each CDR3. D genes are given only for firm matches. The size of a clone is reported for some rows only, either as once, few or many, or as a class for expanded clones.

cdr3_aa cdr3_nt d_call j_call clone_size v_call
CAWSSFNEQYF TGTGCCTGGAGTTCTTTTAACGAGCAGTACTTC . TRBJ2-7 few TRBV30
CSSGQMNTEAFF TGCAGCTCGGGACAAATGAACACTGAAGCTTTCTTT . TRBJ1-1 few TRBV29-1
CASSYRLGNQDTQYF TGTGCCAGCAGTTACCGTCTGGGAAACCAAGATACGCAGTATTTT . TRBJ2-3 . TRBV6-2/TRBV6-3
CSARPPRGGAYEQYF TGCAGTGCTAGACCCCCGAGGGGGGGTGCCTACGAGCAGTACTTC . TRBJ2-7 . TRBV20-1
CSASIRGQSSSRGYTF TGCAGTGCTAGTATCCGGGGACAGAGCTCCTCTAGAGGCTACACCTTC TRBD1 TRBJ1-2 . TRBV20-1
CATSPAGESTDTQYF TGTGCCACCAGCCCAGCGGGCGAAAGCACAGATACGCAGTATTTT . TRBJ2-3 . TRBV24-1
CASSYLGMDYGYTF TGTGCCAGCAGTTATCTGGGGATGGACTATGGCTACACCTTC . TRBJ1-2 . TRBV6-5
CSARDYSNQPQHF TGCAGTGCTAGAGATTACAGCAATCAGCCCCAGCATTTT . TRBJ1-5 . TRBV20-1
CASRRVASGGTYEQYF TGTGCCAGTAGGAGAGTCGCTAGCGGGGGGACTTACGAGCAGTACTTC TRBD2 TRBJ2-7 . TRBV19
CASSSNTYEQYF TGTGCCAGCAGTTCGAACACCTACGAGCAGTACTTC . TRBJ2-7 once TRBV7-8
CATSDLLPGGIGETQYF TGTGCCACCAGTGATTTGCTCCCAGGGGGCATAGGAGAGACCCAGTACTTC TRBD1 TRBJ2-5 . TRBV24-1
CASSLFGPDTEAFF TGTGCCAGCAGCTTATTTGGCCCCGATACTGAAGCTTTCTTT . TRBJ1-1 . TRBV7-9
CASSDRASSPLHF TGTGCCAGCAGCGACAGGGCGAGTTCACCCCTCCACTTT TRBD1 TRBJ1-6 . TRBV27
CASTRVGTEETQYF TGTGCCAGCACCCGGGTGGGGACAGAAGAGACCCAGTACTTC TRBD1 TRBJ2-5 . TRBV6-1
CASSPVQGAYTEAFF TGTGCCAGCTCACCTGTCCAGGGGGCATACACTGAAGCTTTCTTT TRBD1 TRBJ1-1 . TRBV18
CASSFGGSKNIQYF TGTGCCAGCAGCTTCGGGGGATCCAAAAACATTCAGTACTTC . TRBJ2-4 . TRBV7-2
CASSLGQAQETQYF TGTGCCAGCAGCTTAGGCCAGGCTCAAGAGACCCAGTACTTC . TRBJ2-5 . TRBV11-3
CASSFRPGQGMAYGYTF TGTGCCAGCAGTTTTCGGCCGGGACAGGGAATGGCCTATGGCTACACCTTC TRBD1 TRBJ1-2 . TRBV6-5
CASSLARGGESYEQYF TGTGCCAGCAGCTTAGCGCGTGGGGGGGAATCCTACGAGCAGTACTTC TRBD2 TRBJ2-7 . TRBV7-6
CASSEVPGQGYGYTF TGTGCCAGCAGTGAAGTCCCGGGACAGGGCTATGGCTACACCTTC TRBD1 TRBJ1-2 . TRBV6-1
CASRDGGFGGYTF TGTGCCAGCAGGGACGGTGGATTTGGTGGCTACACCTTC . TRBJ1-2 . TRBV6-1
CASSNSRVGANYGYTF TGTGCCAGTAGTAATTCCAGGGTGGGAGCTAACTATGGCTACACCTTC . TRBJ1-2 once TRBV19
CASSGRLAKNIQYF TGTGCCAGCAGTGGGCGATTAGCCAAAAACATTCAGTACTTC . TRBJ2-4 . TRBV2
CASSLSSGYNYGYTF TGTGCCAGCAGTTTATCGTCGGGGTATAACTATGGCTACACCTTC . TRBJ1-2 . TRBV27
CATSRDLARGRGYTF TGTGCCACCAGCAGAGATCTGGCGAGGGGGCGAGGCTACACCTTC TRBD1 TRBJ1-2 few TRBV15
CSARVTGTNSGELFF TGCAGTGCTAGAGTCACCGGGACTAACTCCGGGGAGCTGTTTTTT TRBD2 TRBJ2-2 . TRBV20-1
CATSRDIGKTGNQPQHF TGTGCCACCAGCAGAGATATCGGGAAAACGGGGAATCAGCCCCAGCATTTT . TRBJ1-5 . TRBV15
CAWRSVLNYGYTF TGTGCCTGGAGGTCGGTACTGAACTATGGCTACACCTTC . TRBJ1-2 . TRBV30
CATKPFGGPNTEAFF TGTGCCACCAAACCTTTTGGGGGGCCCAACACTGAAGCTTTCTTT . TRBJ1-1 few TRBV7-8
CASSRGSYNSPLHF TGTGCCAGCTCACGGGGCTCCTATAATTCACCCCTCCACTTT . TRBJ1-6 . TRBV18
CASTPEKGGRSNQPQHF TGTGCCAGTACCCCAGAAAAGGGAGGGAGATCCAATCAGCCCCAGCATTTT . TRBJ1-5 . TRBV19
CSASMGSSGGYKETQYF TGCAGTGCTAGCATGGGGTCTAGCGGGGGGTATAAAGAGACCCAGTACTTC TRBD2 TRBJ2-5 . TRBV20-1
CATSDPGRGGTDTQYF TGTGCCACCAGTGATCCGGGGAGGGGGGGCACAGATACGCAGTATTTT . TRBJ2-3 . TRBV24-1
CASSLGRKGGQGAGNTIYF TGTGCCAGCAGCTTAGGGCGCAAGGGGGGACAGGGGGCTGGAAACACCATATATTTT TRBD1 TRBJ1-3 . TRBV7-8
CASSARDRNYGYTF TGTGCCAGCAGCGCCCGGGACAGAAACTATGGCTACACCTTC TRBD1 TRBJ1-2 . TRBV25-1
CASRPGLAGWNEQFF TGTGCCAGCAGACCCGGACTAGCGGGGTGGAATGAGCAGTTCTTC TRBD2 TRBJ2-1 . TRBV6-1
CSARDPLGNTIYF TGCAGTGCTAGAGATCCCCTTGGAAACACCATATATTTT . TRBJ1-3 . TRBV20-1
CSARDPGRTGDGQPQHF TGCAGTGCTAGAGATCCCGGTCGAACAGGGGATGGTCAGCCCCAGCATTTT TRBD1 TRBJ1-5 . TRBV20-1
CSATEGYTDTQYF TGCAGTGCTACCGAAGGATACACAGATACGCAGTATTTT . TRBJ2-3 . TRBV20-1
CASSPAGGGPSDTQYF TGTGCCAGCAGCCCCGCGGGCGGGGGTCCTTCAGATACGCAGTATTTT TRBD2 TRBJ2-3 . TRBV7-9
CSASPTSGNTIYF TGCAGTGCTAGTCCTACCTCTGGAAACACCATATATTTT . TRBJ1-3 once TRBV20-1